Presented here are 8 T cell receptor beta chains from one specimen sequenced in a study of T cell changes during pregnancy in multiple sclerosis (dated by TCRdb to 2018 to 2020). Library creation used the immunoSEQ multiplex PCR assay. The table was pulled from immuneACCESS by TCRdb, which kept in-frame rearrangements only. Such tables lose some clones; where checked, under half of the loss comes from unresolved V genes, and the rest has no known cause. This sample gives tens of thousands of clones in total; about nine tenths of them show up just once. About 0.6% of the sample rests with the top ten. The material sequenced was CD4+ T cells from peripheral blood mononuclear cells, taken after pregnancy. The receptor set was obtained from a female donor with multiple sclerosis, enrolled in a pregnancy study.

The chain joins TRBV10-3 to TRBJ1-2; TRBD1 might be the D (6 bases). The CDR3 is 16 amino acids. Germline V lookup: CDR1 ENHRY, CDR2 SYGVKD. The V end lost 3 bases, the J end lost 3 bases, and 17 bases lay between the germline ends. CDR3 in amino acids: CAISEGRGASYYGYTF. The DNA of the CDR3 is TGTGCCATCAGTGAAGGGCGGGGGGCGTCTTACTATGGCTACACCTTC.

As concerns this clone: The sample contains more than one DNA sequence encoding this CDR3. The chain couples TRBV9 to TRBJ1-1, with no clear D. The CDR3 runs 13 residues. CDR1 SGDLS and CDR2 YYNGEE come from the germline V gene. V dropped 0 bases and J dropped 0 bases, with 3 bases sitting between them. DNA for the CDR3: TGTGCCAGCAGCGTAGCCTTGAACACTGAAGCTTTCTTT. Translation gives CASSVALNTEAFF.

The rearrangement uses TRBV6-5 and TRBJ1-5; tentatively, D is TRBD1 (5 bases). From germline, CDR1 is MNHEY and CDR2 SVGAGI. With 6 bases removed from V and 1 base from J, the gap between germline ends came to 10 bases. CDR3 length equals 14 residues. The CDR3, as DNA: TGTGCCAGCAGCTCCTGGGGCAGCAATCAGCCCCAGCATTTT. This sequence encodes CASSSWGSNQPQHF.

This clone was counted a single time. V and J are TRBV7-8 and TRBJ1-6; D perhaps matches TRBD1 (6 bases). The V end lost 5 bases, the J end lost 0 bases, and 26 bases lay between the germline ends. In germline, CDR1 is SGHVS, CDR2 FQNEAQ. CDR3 length equals 21 residues. As DNA, the CDR3 is TGTGCCAGCAGCAGAGAGGTGGCAACCGGGACACAGAGCTCCTATAATTCACCCCTCCACTTT. Amino acids: CASSREVATGTQSSYNSPLHF.

The rearrangement uses TRBV7-2 and TRBJ2-1, with 13 nucleotides matching TRBD2. The CDR3 extends over 17 amino acids. Trimming at V came to 2 bases and at J to 4 bases, leaving 5 bases not matched to a gene. Germline CDR1 and CDR2: SGHTA and FQGNSA. CDR3 bases: TGTGCCAGCAGCTTAACTAGCGGGGGGGCCTGGTACAATGAGCAGTTCTTC. Its protein is CASSLTSGGAWYNEQFF. Combining the CDR3 with reference TRBV7-2 and TRBJ2-1 gives the whole variable domain GAGVSQSPSNKVTEKGKDVELRCDPISGHTALYWYRQSLGQGLEFLIYFQGNSAPDKSGLPSDRFSAERTGGSVSTLTIQRTQQEDSAVYLCASSLTSGGAWYNEQFFGPGTRLTVL.

This sequence joins TRBV4-2 and TRBJ1-3, with D unresolved. The V and J ends lost 0 bases and 3 bases respectively, with 9 bases between them. This CDR3 comprises 15 residues. CDR1 LGHNA and CDR2 YNFKEQ come from the germline V gene. The CDR3 loop reads CASSQDRGFGNTIYF. The CDR3 DNA reads as TGTGCCAGCAGCCAAGATCGAGGGTTTGGAAACACCATATATTTT.

The chain has TRBV7-9 and TRBJ2-4; 9 bases map to TRBD2. Germline assignment: CDR1 SEHNR and CDR2 FQNEAQ (reference sequence). The CDR3 consists of 19 residues. V lost 5 bases and J lost 1; bases outside the gene matches: 15. CDR3 nucleotides: TGTGCCAGCAGCCTAGGTGGAGCGGGGGGCAATGTGGCCAAAAACATTCAGTACTTC. Translation: CASSLGGAGGNVAKNIQYF.

This clone appeared a few times. V and J are TRBV7-3 and TRBJ1-5, with a tentative D call TRBD1 (5 bases). The germline V and J ends were trimmed by 7 bases and 0 bases, with 13 bases remaining between them. Germline assignment: CDR1 SGHTA and CDR2 FQGTGA. The CDR3 spans 15 residues. The CDR3 DNA reads as TGTGCCAGCACCCACGGACATGATAGCAATCAGCCCCAGCATTTT. The encoded protein is CASTHGHDSNQPQHF.